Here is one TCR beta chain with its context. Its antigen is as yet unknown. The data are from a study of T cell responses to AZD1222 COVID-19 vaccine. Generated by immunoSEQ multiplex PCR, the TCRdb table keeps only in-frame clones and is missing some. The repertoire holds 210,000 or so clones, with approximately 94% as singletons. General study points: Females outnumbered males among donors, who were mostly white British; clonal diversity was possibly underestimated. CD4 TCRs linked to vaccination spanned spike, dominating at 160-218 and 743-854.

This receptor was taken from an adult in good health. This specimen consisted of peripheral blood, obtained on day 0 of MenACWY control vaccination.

CDR3 sequence reads: CASSYYEKLFF. CDR3 sequence (DNA): TGTGCCAGCAGTTACTATGAAAAACTGTTTTTT. V and J are TRBV6-2 or TRBV6-3 and TRBJ1-4, with D uncertain. Trimming took 1 base from V and 6 from J, leaving 0 bases between them. The CDR3 length is 11 residues. Germline assignment: CDR1 MNHEY and CDR2 SVGEGT.